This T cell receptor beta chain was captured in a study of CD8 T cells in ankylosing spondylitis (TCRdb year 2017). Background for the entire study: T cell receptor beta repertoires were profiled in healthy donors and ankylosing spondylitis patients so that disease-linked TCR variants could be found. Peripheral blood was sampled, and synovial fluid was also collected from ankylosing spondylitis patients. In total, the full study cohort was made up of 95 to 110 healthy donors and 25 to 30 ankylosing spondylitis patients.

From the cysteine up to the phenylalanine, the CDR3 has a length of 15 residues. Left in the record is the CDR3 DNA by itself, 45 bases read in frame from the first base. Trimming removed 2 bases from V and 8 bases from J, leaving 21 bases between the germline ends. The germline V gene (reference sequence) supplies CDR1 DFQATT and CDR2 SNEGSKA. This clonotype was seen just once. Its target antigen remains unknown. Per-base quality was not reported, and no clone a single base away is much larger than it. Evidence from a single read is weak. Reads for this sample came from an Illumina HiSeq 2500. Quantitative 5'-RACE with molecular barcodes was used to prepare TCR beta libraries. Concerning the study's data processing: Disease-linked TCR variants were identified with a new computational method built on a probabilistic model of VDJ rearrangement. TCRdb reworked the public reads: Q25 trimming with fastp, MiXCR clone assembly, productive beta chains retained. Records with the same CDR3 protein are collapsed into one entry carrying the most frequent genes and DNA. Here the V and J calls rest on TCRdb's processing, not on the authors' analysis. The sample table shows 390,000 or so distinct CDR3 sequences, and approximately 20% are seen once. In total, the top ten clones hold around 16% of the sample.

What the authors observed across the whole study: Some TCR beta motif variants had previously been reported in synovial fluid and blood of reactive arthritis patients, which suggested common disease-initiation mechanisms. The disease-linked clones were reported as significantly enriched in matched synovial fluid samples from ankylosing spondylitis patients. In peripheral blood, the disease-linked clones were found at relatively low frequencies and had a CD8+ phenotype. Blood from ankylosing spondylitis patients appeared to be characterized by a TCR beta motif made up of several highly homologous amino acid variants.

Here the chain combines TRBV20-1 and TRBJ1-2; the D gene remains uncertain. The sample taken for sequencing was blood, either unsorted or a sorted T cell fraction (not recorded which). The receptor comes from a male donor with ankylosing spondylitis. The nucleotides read TGCAGTGCTAGATTTCCCGGGCGGGAGTTTTGGGGCTACACCTTC. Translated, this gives CSARFPGREFWGYTF.